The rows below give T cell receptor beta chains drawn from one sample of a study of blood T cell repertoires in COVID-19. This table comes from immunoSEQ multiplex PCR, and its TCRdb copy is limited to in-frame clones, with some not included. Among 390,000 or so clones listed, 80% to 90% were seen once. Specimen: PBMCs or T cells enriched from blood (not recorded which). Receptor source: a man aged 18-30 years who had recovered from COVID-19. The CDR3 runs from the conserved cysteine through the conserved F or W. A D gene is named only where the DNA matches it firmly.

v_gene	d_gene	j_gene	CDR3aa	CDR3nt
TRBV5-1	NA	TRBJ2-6	CASSLVPGAGANVLTF	TGCGCCAGCAGCTTGGTACCGGGGGCTGGGGCCAACGTCCTGACTTTC
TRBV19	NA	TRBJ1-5	CASSAGHPSAQHF	TGTGCCAGTAGTGCTGGACATCCATCCGCCCAGCATTTT
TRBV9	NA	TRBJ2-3	CASSALGLPGTDTQYF	TGTGCCAGCAGCGCCCTGGGGCTTCCCGGGACAGATACGCAGTATTTT
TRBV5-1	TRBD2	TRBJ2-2	CASSLLAGASNTGELFF	TGCGCCAGCAGCTTACTAGCGGGGGCCTCGAACACCGGGGAGCTGTTTTTT
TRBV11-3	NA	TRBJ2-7	CASSLARTGFEQYF	TGTGCCAGCAGCCTCGCGCGTACAGGGTTCGAGCAGTACTTC
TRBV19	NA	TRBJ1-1	CASSNSGRTEAFF	TGTGCCAGTAGTAACTCAGGGAGGACTGAAGCTTTCTTT
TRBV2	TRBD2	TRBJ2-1	CASSDVAGEIGNEQFF	TGTGCCAGCAGTGATGTTGCGGGAGAAATCGGCAATGAGCAGTTCTTC
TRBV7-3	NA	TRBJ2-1	CASSLDRGYNEQFF	TGTGCCAGCAGCTTAGATCGGGGATACAATGAGCAGTTCTTC
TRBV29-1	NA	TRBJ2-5	CSVFSVETQYF	TGCAGCGTTTTTAGTGTAGAGACCCAGTACTTC
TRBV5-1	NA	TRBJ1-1	CASSLEASRYTEAFF	TGCGCCAGCAGCTTGGAGGCGTCCAGGTACACTGAAGCTTTCTTT
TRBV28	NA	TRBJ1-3	CASSLGQSGNTIYF	TGTGCCAGCAGTTTAGGACAGTCTGGAAACACCATATATTTT
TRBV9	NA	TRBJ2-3	CASSVVGASSTDTQYF	TGTGCCAGCAGCGTAGTAGGGGCCTCTAGCACAGATACGCAGTATTTT
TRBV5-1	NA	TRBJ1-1	CASSLDGGVSTEAFF	TGCGCCAGCAGCTTGGATGGAGGGGTGAGCACTGAAGCTTTCTTT
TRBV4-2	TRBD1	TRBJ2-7	CASSPNRDRFYEQYF	TGTGCCAGCAGCCCGAACCGGGACAGATTTTACGAGCAGTACTTC
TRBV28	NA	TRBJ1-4	CASSFTTNEKLFF	TGTGCCAGCAGTTTTACAACTAATGAAAAACTGTTTTTT
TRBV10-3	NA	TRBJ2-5	CAIGEAGSTQETQYF	TGTGCCATCGGGGAGGCGGGATCGACCCAAGAGACCCAGTACTTC
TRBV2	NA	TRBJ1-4	CASSDADRSTTNEKLFF	TGTGCCAGCAGTGATGCCGACAGGAGTACAACTAATGAAAAACTGTTTTTT
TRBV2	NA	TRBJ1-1	CASSEEARVTEAFF	TGTGCCAGCAGTGAGGAGGCTCGGGTCACTGAAGCTTTCTTT
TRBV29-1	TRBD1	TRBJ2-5	CSVAATGQETQYF	TGCAGCGTTGCGGCGACAGGGCAAGAGACCCAGTACTTC
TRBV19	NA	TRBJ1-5	CASSINEGNQPQHF	TGTGCCAGTAGTATTAATGAGGGTAACCAGCCCCAGCATTTT
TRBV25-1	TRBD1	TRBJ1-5	CASSEGTGGSVINQPQHF	TGTGCCAGCAGTGAGGGGACAGGGGGCTCGGTGATCAATCAGCCCCAGCATTTT
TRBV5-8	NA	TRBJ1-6	CASSSRVIYNSPLHF	TGTGCCAGCAGCTCCCGGGTGATCTATAATTCACCCCTCCACTTT
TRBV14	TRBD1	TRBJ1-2	CASSQDWTGDHYGYTF	TGTGCCAGCAGCCAAGATTGGACAGGGGACCACTATGGCTACACCTTC
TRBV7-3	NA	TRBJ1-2	CASSLVGGAGSYGYTF	TGTGCCAGCAGCTTAGTCGGCGGGGCAGGGAGCTATGGCTACACCTTC
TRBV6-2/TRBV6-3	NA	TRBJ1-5	CASSYRGVQPQHF	TGTGCCAGCAGTTACCGGGGGGTTCAGCCCCAGCATTTT
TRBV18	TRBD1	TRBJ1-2	CASSTQGVGGYTF	TGTGCCAGCTCAACACAGGGGGTCGGTGGCTACACCTTC
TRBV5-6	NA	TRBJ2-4	CASHELTGIAKNIQYF	TGTGCCAGCCACGAATTGACAGGAATAGCCAAAAACATTCAGTACTTC
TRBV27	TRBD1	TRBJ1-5	CASSLAGGADQPQHF	TGTGCCAGCAGTTTGGCAGGGGGCGCAGACCAGCCCCAGCATTTT